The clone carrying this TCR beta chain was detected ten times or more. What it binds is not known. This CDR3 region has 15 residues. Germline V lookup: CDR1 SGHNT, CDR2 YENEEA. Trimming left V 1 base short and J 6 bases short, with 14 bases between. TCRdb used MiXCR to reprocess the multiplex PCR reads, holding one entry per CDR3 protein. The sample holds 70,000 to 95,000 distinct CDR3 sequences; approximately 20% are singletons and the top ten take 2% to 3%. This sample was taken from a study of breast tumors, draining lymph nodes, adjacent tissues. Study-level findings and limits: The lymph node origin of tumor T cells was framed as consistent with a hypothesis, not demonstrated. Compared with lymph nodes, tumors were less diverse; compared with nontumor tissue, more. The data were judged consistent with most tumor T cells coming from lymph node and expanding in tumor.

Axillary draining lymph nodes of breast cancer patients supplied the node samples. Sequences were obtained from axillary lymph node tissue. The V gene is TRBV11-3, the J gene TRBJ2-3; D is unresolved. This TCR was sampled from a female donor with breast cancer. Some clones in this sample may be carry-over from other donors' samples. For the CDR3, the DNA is TGTGCCAGCAGCTTAGGATTAGCTACCTCGGATACGCAGTATTTT. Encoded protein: CASSLGLATSDTQYF. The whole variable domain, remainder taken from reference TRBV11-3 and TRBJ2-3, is EAGVVQSPRYKIIEKKQPVAFWCNPISGHNTLYWYLQNLGQGPELLIRYENEEAVDDSQLPKDRFSAERLKGVDSTLKIQPAELGDSAVYLCASSLGLATSDTQYFGPGTRLTVL.